The 31 T cell receptor beta chains below come from one sample, sequenced in a study of blood T cell repertoires in COVID-19. Clones were sequenced by immunoSEQ multiplex PCR, and TCRdb holds only the in-frame ones, with some missing. The sample has around 25,000 clones, over 75% seen once. Material for sequencing was peripheral blood. Receptors were obtained from a woman of 80 years or more with acute or convalescent COVID-19.

The gene calls are TRBV7-2 and TRBJ2-4; TRBD1 matches 8 bases. Germline assignment: CDR1 SGHTA and CDR2 FQGNSA. This CDR3 comprises 16 residues. The V gene end was trimmed by 5 bases and the J gene end by 3 bases; junction bases not matched to a gene: 9. For the CDR3, the DNA is TGTGCCAGCAGCGTTGGGACAGGACAATACAAAAACATTCAGTACTTC. Its protein product is CASSVGTGQYKNIQYF.

V gene TRBV12-3 or TRBV12-4 combines with J gene TRBJ1-2, with D perhaps TRBD1 (5 bases). V gave up 7 bases and J gave up 5 bases, with 11 bases separating them. The CDR3 extends over 12 amino acids. The chain's CDR3 is CASTLQGYGYTF. The CDR3 nucleotides are TGTGCCAGCACCCTTCAGGGATATGGCTACACCTTC.

This chain uses TRBV19 with TRBJ1-1; 8 bases are shared with TRBD1. Germline CDR1 reads LNHDA; CDR2 reads SQIVND (reference sequence). The CDR3 has 16 amino acids. V lost 6 bases and J lost 0; bases outside the gene matches: 9. The CDR3 DNA is TGTGCCAGTAGGGAAACCGGGACAGGTATGAACACTGAAGCTTTCTTT. It is translated as CASRETGTGMNTEAFF. The full variable domain, with the rest looked up from reference TRBV19 and TRBJ1-1, is DGGITQSPKYLFRKEGQNVTLSCEQNLNHDAMYWYRQDPGQGLRLIYYSQIVNDFQKGDIAEGYSVSREKKESFPLTVTSAQKNPTAFYLCASRETGTGMNTEAFFGQGTRLTVV.

This chain joins TRBV6-5 and TRBJ2-2, with D unclear. The CDR3 spans 12 residues. CDR1 and CDR2 (germline): MNHEY, SVGAGI. Trimming pared 11 bases from V and 1 base from J, leaving 8 bases between. Here the CDR3 reads CAARRNTGELFF. As DNA, the CDR3 is TGTGCCGCCAGGCGGAACACCGGGGAGCTGTTTTTT.

The chain links TRBV6-2 or TRBV6-3 to TRBJ1-5; 7 bases are a match to TRBD1. Germline V gene lookup returns CDR1 MNHEY and CDR2 SVGEGT. The CDR3 sequence is 18 residues long. V dropped 3 bases and J dropped 2; count of bases not matched to a gene: 13. The CDR3 sequence: CASSYSQTGEPRNQPQHF. CDR3 nucleotide sequence: TGTGCCAGCAGTTATTCGCAAACAGGGGAGCCCCGCAATCAGCCCCAGCATTTT.

The chain recombines TRBV6-2 or TRBV6-3 with TRBJ2-2; 8 nucleotides line up with TRBD2. The J segment lost 6 bases and the V segment lost 5 bases, leaving 11 bases of the junction unmatched. The CDR3 consists of 16 residues. Germline values: CDR1 MNHEY, CDR2 SVGEGT. CDR3 sequence reads: CASSTTSGGLAGELFF. Written as DNA, the CDR3 is TGTGCCAGCAGTACGACAAGCGGGGGTCTCGCCGGGGAGCTGTTTTTT.

The V gene is TRBV7-2, the J gene TRBJ1-5; D unresolved. The CDR3 loop spans 12 amino acids. CDR1 SGHTA and CDR2 FQGNSA come from the germline V gene. V lost 1 base, J lost 9 bases, and 7 bases lay in between. The CDR3 DNA is TGTGCCAGCAGCTTAGGACTGGGGCCCCAGCATTTT. This gives the protein CASSLGLGPQHF.

The gene calls are TRBV5-1 and TRBJ2-5, with TRBD2 matching over 8 bases. The J segment lost 2 bases and the V segment lost 0 bases, leaving 3 bases of the junction unmatched. The CDR3 covers 15 residues. Germline V CDR1 and CDR2: SGHRS, YFSETQ. CDR3 amino acids: CASSLGSGTQETQYF. The DNA of the CDR3 is TGCGCCAGCAGCTTGGGTAGCGGGACTCAAGAGACCCAGTACTTC.

V is TRBV5-8 and J is TRBJ2-1; D is uncertain. Germline lookup yields CDR1 SGHTS and CDR2 YDEGEE. Between the trimmed V and J ends, which lost 2 bases and 6 bases, there was a span of 12 bases. CDR3 size: 14 residues. The CDR3 here is CASSLWSQANEQFF. The CDR3 nucleotides are TGTGCCAGCAGCTTATGGTCCCAGGCCAATGAGCAGTTCTTC.

This clone was recorded only once. The chain links TRBV7-2 to TRBJ2-3; a possible D gene is TRBD2 (6 bases). Trimming took off 5 bases at V and 1 base at J, with 22 bases between the two ends. The germline V gene has CDR1 SGHTA and CDR2 FQGNSA. There are 18 residues in the CDR3. CDR3: CASSQLAPGPSRTDTQYF. The CDR3 nucleotides are TGTGCCAGCAGCCAACTAGCTCCCGGGCCAAGCCGCACAGATACGCAGTATTTT.

The chain links TRBV5-1 to TRBJ2-5; tentative D call: TRBD1 (7 bases). Germline V gene sequence: CDR1 SGHRS, CDR2 YFSETQ. The V end was cut by 0 bases, the J end by 5 bases, with 23 bases between. The CDR3 extends over 18 amino acids. CDR3 loop: CASSLAYGGTVAVETQYF. The CDR3 DNA sequence: TGCGCCAGCAGCTTGGCGTATGGGGGGACAGTAGCCGTGGAGACCCAGTACTTC.

The rearrangement joins TRBV12-3 or TRBV12-4 to TRBJ1-1, with no clear D. The CDR3 length is 11 residues. Trimming pared 7 bases from V and 1 base from J, leaving 4 bases between. This chain's CDR3 is CASTKNTEAFF. CDR3 DNA sequence: TGTGCCAGCACTAAGAACACTGAAGCTTTCTTT.

V usage is TRBV3-1 (or the pseudogene TRBV3-2) and J usage is TRBJ2-2, with D possibly TRBD1 on 5 matching bases. The CDR3 runs 19 residues. Between the trimmed V and J ends, which lost 2 bases and 3 bases, there was a span of 22 bases. The germline gives CDR1 LGHDT, CDR2 YNNKEL (reference sequence). CDR3 nucleotides: TGTGCCAGCAGCCAAAGGACACTAAATTCGGCAGGGTACACCGGGGAGCTGTTTTTT. Amino acids: CASSQRTLNSAGYTGELFF.

This chain joins TRBV6-5 and TRBJ2-1; 10 bases are shared with TRBD2. CDR3 length: 15 amino acids. The J segment lost 1 base and the V segment lost 5 bases, leaving 2 bases of the junction unmatched. CDR1 and CDR2 (germline): MNHEY, SVGAGI. Here the CDR3 reads CASSLSGRSYNEQFF. The CDR3 DNA follows: TGTGCCAGCAGTCTTAGCGGGAGGTCCTACAATGAGCAGTTCTTC.

The chain has TRBV3-1 (or the pseudogene TRBV3-2) and TRBJ2-4, with a tentative D call TRBD2 (5 bases). Between the trimmed V and J ends, which lost 8 bases and 0 bases, there was a span of 8 bases. CDR3 size: 13 residues. The germline V gene has CDR1 LGHDT and CDR2 YNNKEL (reference sequence). The CDR3 region has the DNA TGTGCCAGCGGCGGGTTAGCCAAAAACATTCAGTACTTC. It specifies CASGGLAKNIQYF.

This clone has only a few counts. This chain connects TRBV11-2 to TRBJ1-3; D not resolved. Germline CDR1 and CDR2: SGHAT and FQNNGV. V was cut by 5 bases and J by 8 bases, with 7 bases left in between. The CDR3 length is 11 residues. The CDR3 loop is CASSPIDTIYF. For the CDR3, the DNA is TGTGCCAGCAGCCCCATAGACACCATATATTTT.

The chain joins TRBV21-1 to TRBJ1-3; the table names TRBD1, a call not compared with the DNA. TRBV21-1 is termed a pseudogene. The CDR3 runs to 14 residues. The DNA for the CDR3 is TGTGCCAGCAGCGACAGGGGAAGGAGGAACACCATATATTTT. This gives the protein CASSDRGRRNTIYF.

Only one count was recorded for this clone. V usage is TRBV19 and J usage is TRBJ1-6; 8 nucleotides line up with TRBD1. The V segment lost 5 bases and the J segment 5 bases; nucleotides outside the gene matches: 14. Per the germline V gene, CDR1 is LNHDA and CDR2 is SQIVND (reference sequence). CDR3 size: 18 residues. The CDR3 DNA is TGTGCCAGTAGTGAAACCAGGGGGCGCTGGCCCAATAATTCACCCCTCCACTTT. Its protein product is CASSETRGRWPNNSPLHF.

V usage is TRBV19 and J usage is TRBJ2-3, with TRBD2 matching 10 bases. Per germline, CDR1 LNHDA and CDR2 SQIVND (reference sequence). The CDR3 covers 15 residues. V shed 6 bases, J shed 4 bases, and the junction held 7 bases outside the gene matches. The CDR3 region has the DNA TGTGCCAGTAGCTGGGTCCTAGCGGGAGCAGATACGCAGTATTTT. This sequence encodes CASSWVLAGADTQYF.

The chain uses TRBV7-2 and TRBJ2-4; D is ambiguous. CDR3 length: 14 residues. The V end was cut by 6 bases, the J end by 0 bases, with 9 bases between. Germline loops: CDR1 SGHTA, CDR2 FQGNSA. The CDR3 protein is CASRESVAKNIQYF. The CDR3 DNA reads as TGTGCCAGCAGGGAGTCTGTAGCCAAAAACATTCAGTACTTC.

The rearrangement joins TRBV9 to TRBJ2-5; the D gene is possibly TRBD1 (6 bases). This CDR3 is built from 15 residues. Between the trimmed V and J ends, which lost 0 bases and 3 bases, there was a span of 12 bases. Per the germline V gene, CDR1 is SGDLS and CDR2 is YYNGEE. The CDR3 reads CASSVGTVTKETQYF. The DNA for the CDR3 is TGTGCCAGCAGCGTAGGGACAGTAACAAAAGAGACCCAGTACTTC.

The rearrangement uses TRBV2 and TRBJ2-3; the match to TRBD2 covers 7 bases. CDR3 length: 17 amino acids. CDR1 and CDR2 from the germline V gene are SNHLY and FYNNEI. J was trimmed by 7 bases and V by 8 bases; bases with no gene match: 21. DNA for the CDR3: TGTGCCAGCTGCCTGACGGGAAGCGGGACCCCACCGAATACGCAGTATTTT. Encoded protein: CASCLTGSGTPPNTQYF.

The CDR3 DNA reads as TGCGCCAGCGAAAAGGGGGCTAGCGGGAGAGAACGGTGCAAAACTGGCGAGCAGTACTTC. Its protein product is CASEKGASGRERCKTGEQYF. The rearrangement uses TRBV10-1 and TRBJ2-7; 10 positions agree with TRBD2. Per germline, CDR1 WNHNN and CDR2 SYGVQD (reference sequence). The CDR3 is 20 residues long. With V trimmed by 8 bases and J by 6 bases, 28 bases remained unmatched.

This chain joins TRBV7-6 and TRBJ1-1; D call uncertain. Germline V gene data show CDR1 as SGHVS and CDR2 as FNYEAQ. This CDR3 is built from 13 residues. V was cut by 6 bases and J by 1 base, with 9 bases left in between. The CDR3 DNA reads as TGTGCCAGCAGTGTCGGGGAGAACACTGAAGCTTTCTTT. Its protein product is CASSVGENTEAFF. The complete variable domain, with remaining parts taken from reference TRBV7-6 and TRBJ1-1, reads GAGVSQSPRYKVTKRGQDVALRCDPISGHVSLYWYRQALGQGPEFLTYFNYEAQQDKSGLPNDRFSAERPEGSISTLTIQRTEQRDSAMYRCASSVGENTEAFFGQGTRLTVV.

This clone was observed a few times. The genes are TRBV7-9 and TRBJ2-7; D perhaps matches TRBD1 (5 bases). V was cut by 3 bases and J by 3 bases, with 9 bases left in between. This CDR3 is 13 amino acids long. CDR1 and CDR2 (germline): SEHNR, FQNEAQ (reference sequence). The CDR3: CASSLGLDYEQYF. The CDR3 DNA reads as TGTGCCAGCAGCTTGGGGCTGGACTACGAGCAGTACTTC.

This clone was seen once. The J gene is TRBJ2-5, the V gene TRBV6-2 or TRBV6-3, with TRBD1 identical over 7 bases. J lost 0 bases, V lost 4 bases, and 11 bases had no gene match. This CDR3 has 17 amino acids. CDR1 MNHEY and CDR2 SVGEGT come from the germline V gene. CDR3 bases: TGTGCCAGCAGTTCACCCCGACAGGGATCGTACCAAGAGACCCAGTACTTC. As protein: CASSSPRQGSYQETQYF.

The chain has TRBV5-4 and TRBJ2-5; D is uncertain. CDR3 length: 13 amino acids. CDR1 SGHNT and CDR2 YYREEE come from the germline V gene (reference sequence). V shed 4 bases and J shed 0 bases, with 7 bases lying between them. CDR3 DNA: TGTGCCAGCAGCCGAGACAACCAAGAGACCCAGTACTTC. Translation gives CASSRDNQETQYF.

The rearrangement uses TRBV27 and TRBJ1-2, with D maybe TRBD1 (6 bases). The CDR3 is made up of 13 amino acids. The ends were cut back, 5 bases at V and 7 bases at J, with 14 bases in the middle. Per germline, CDR1 MNHEY and CDR2 SMNVEV (reference sequence). The CDR3 DNA sequence: TGTGCCAGCAGTCCTCGACAGGTCGCTGGCTACACCTTC. It yields the protein CASSPRQVAGYTF.

The chain combines TRBV19 with TRBJ1-4; 9 bases align to TRBD1. The junction had 9 bases not matched to a gene; V was cut back by 10 bases and J by 6 bases. The V gene's germline CDR1 is LNHDA and CDR2 SQIVND (reference sequence). This CDR3 comprises 14 residues. The DNA of the CDR3 is TGTGCCACCCGGGGGACAGGGTTTTATGAAAAACTGTTTTTT. This sequence encodes CATRGTGFYEKLFF.

The chain couples TRBV11-2 to TRBJ2-5; 7 positions match TRBD1. V lost 5 bases to trimming and J lost 0 bases; unmatched junction nucleotides: 9. This CDR3 comprises 16 residues. In germline, CDR1 is SGHAT, CDR2 FQNNGV. In nucleotides, the CDR3 is TGTGCCAGCAGCCGGGACAGAACAGCGTACCAAGAGACCCAGTACTTC. Translated: CASSRDRTAYQETQYF.

The V gene is TRBV29-1, the J gene TRBJ2-2, with D possibly TRBD2 on 6 matching bases. The CDR3 extends over 16 amino acids. Germline lookup yields CDR1 SQVTM and CDR2 ANQGSEA. Trimming cost V 6 bases and J 3 bases, with 20 bases left between them. The chain's CDR3 is CSVSLLARDYTGELFF. As DNA, the CDR3 is TGCAGCGTCAGCTTATTAGCGCGGGATTACACCGGGGAGCTGTTTTTT.